This entry describes one T cell receptor (beta chain). What it binds is unknown. This sample was taken from a study of vaccination effects on CD4 cells after COVID-19. Expansion of antigen-specific CD4+ T cells with viral peptide pools was carried out by the ViraFEST assay before sequencing. Following an approximately eleven-day culture, CD4+ T cells were purified. Clones were read by immunoSEQ multiplex PCR, and TCRdb kept only the in-frame ones, dropping some. The sample records tens of thousands of clones, roughly two thirds being singletons. This clonotype was sampled from a human donor who received a COVID-19 vaccine. Sequencing was performed on CD4+ T cells from PBMCs cultured with HCoV-229E spike peptides, taken before COVID-19 vaccination.

The CDR3 spells CASSVRGAGGGNTIYF. The DNA of the CDR3 is TGTGCCAGCAGTGTGCGCGGGGCAGGAGGGGGAAACACCATATATTTT. The chain is built from TRBV2 and TRBJ1-3; D possibly corresponds to TRBD1 (5 bases). Germline V gives CDR1 SNHLY, CDR2 FYNNEI. The CDR3 contains 16 residues. V was trimmed by 4 bases and J by 4 bases, leaving 17 bases between them.